The 23 T cell receptor beta chains given below trace back to one sample, sequenced in a study of identical twins. One entry per CDR3 protein, called by TCRdb with MiXCR from the 5' RACE reads. In the table there are around 1.7 million distinct CDR3 sequences, about 31% of which are singletons. Sequencing was performed on cord blood. The source is a newborn girl in good health.

The V gene is TRBV5-1, the J gene TRBJ1-1; D gene unclear. V was shortened by 5 bases and J by 0 bases, with 11 bases between the two germline ends. Looked up from germline, CDR1 is SGHRS and CDR2 is YFSETQ. This CDR3 has 14 amino acids. The DNA for the CDR3 is TGCGCCAGCAGGAAGGGTTCCATGAACACTGAAGCTTTCTTT. It yields the protein CASRKGSMNTEAFF.

The chain has TRBV3-1 and TRBJ2-5, with D perhaps TRBD2 (5 bases). The CDR3 is 12 amino acids. The V gene lost 1 base and the J gene lost 13 bases, with 13 bases spanning the gap. The germline V gene has CDR1 LGHDT and CDR2 YNNKEL (reference sequence). The DNA of the CDR3 is TGTGCCAGCAGCCAAGGGTGGCGCGGACTGTACTTC. It encodes CASSQGWRGLYF.

Only one count was recorded for this clonotype. The chain uses TRBV3-1 and TRBJ2-7; 7 nucleotides agree with TRBD2. The V segment lost 0 bases and the J segment 0 bases; nucleotides outside the gene matches: 2. The CDR3 runs 15 residues. CDR1 and CDR2 from the germline V gene are LGHDT and YNNKEL (reference sequence). CDR3 DNA sequence: TGTGCCAGCAGCCAAGAGGGGGGGACCTCCTACGAGCAGTACTTC. Its translation: CASSQEGGTSYEQYF.

This clonotype was counted a few times. The V gene is TRBV29-1, the J gene TRBJ2-7, with 7 bases fitting TRBD1. CDR1 and CDR2 from the germline V gene are SQVTM and ANQGSEA. The CDR3 sequence is 12 residues long. The J segment lost 2 bases and the V segment lost 5 bases, leaving 3 bases of the junction unmatched. The CDR3 loop is CSVWTGTYEQYF. DNA for the CDR3: TGCAGCGTTTGGACAGGTACCTACGAGCAGTACTTC.

The table lists this clonotype with a few counts. This chain links TRBV29-1 with TRBJ2-1, with 12 bases lining up with TRBD2. V was clipped by 7 bases and J by 12 bases; unmatched bases: 10. This CDR3 is built from 13 residues. Per the germline V gene, CDR1 is SQVTM and CDR2 is ANQGSEA. CDR3 in amino acids: CSANLAGGQWQFF. The DNA of the CDR3 is TGCAGCGCCAATCTAGCGGGGGGGCAGTGGCAGTTCTTC.

The chain recombines TRBV20-1 with TRBJ2-1; 11 bases agree with TRBD2. The V gene end was trimmed by 1 base and the J gene end by 4 bases; junction bases not matched to a gene: 6. This CDR3 is 16 amino acids long. Per the germline V gene, CDR1 is DFQATT and CDR2 is SNEGSKA (reference sequence). The CDR3 reads CSARGLGLAAYNEQFF. In DNA, the CDR3 is TGCAGTGCTAGAGGCCTGGGACTAGCGGCGTACAATGAGCAGTTCTTC.

The rearrangement joins TRBV20-1 to TRBJ2-7, with 11 nucleotides matching TRBD2. The germline V gene encodes CDR1 DFQATT and CDR2 SNEGSKA (reference sequence). The CDR3 is 14 residues long. The CDR3 loop reads CSSPSGLAAYEQYF. In DNA, the CDR3 is TGCAGCAGCCCGTCGGGACTAGCGGCCTACGAGCAGTACTTC.

V gene TRBV5-5 combines with J gene TRBJ2-1; 8 bases match TRBD2. The V and J ends lost 4 bases and 11 bases, in that order; junction bases with no gene match: 5. Germline V lookup: CDR1 SGHKS, CDR2 YYEKEE (reference sequence). The CDR3 runs to 12 residues. The CDR3 spells CASSLQRGQQFF. As DNA, the CDR3 is TGTGCCAGCAGCCTACAGCGGGGGCAGCAGTTCTTC.

A few counts support this clonotype. This CDR3 reads CSARDKGAVSLYQPQHF. The CDR3 DNA follows: TGCAGTGCTAGAGATAAAGGGGCAGTCTCGTTATATCAGCCCCAGCATTTT. The chain is built from TRBV20-1 and TRBJ1-5, with D possibly matching TRBD1 (5 bases). Germline V gives CDR1 DFQATT, CDR2 SNEGSKA (reference sequence). This CDR3 has 17 residues. Trimming removed 0 bases at V and 5 bases at J, with 20 bases between.

The chain is built from TRBV4-1 and TRBJ1-6; TRBD1 aligns across 8 bases. CDR1 MGHRA and CDR2 YSYEKL come from the germline V gene. V dropped 0 bases and J dropped 13; count of bases not matched to a gene: 14. CDR3 length equals 17 residues. CDR3 sequence: CASSQDRRDRRISPLHF. The CDR3 DNA follows: TGCGCCAGCAGCCAAGATCGGCGGGACAGGAGGATTTCCCCCCTCCACTTT.

The table lists this clonotype with many counts. The rearrangement links TRBV24-1 to TRBJ2-3, with D uncertain. The CDR3 has 11 amino acids. V was shortened by 5 bases and J by 6 bases, with 5 bases between the two germline ends. Germline CDR1 KGHDR, CDR2 SFDVKD. CDR3 loop: CATSAGDTQYF. DNA of the CDR3: TGTGCCACCAGTGCCGGCGATACGCAGTATTTT.

This clonotype was counted a few times. The gene calls are TRBV5-1 and TRBJ1-2, with D unresolved. The germline V gene encodes CDR1 SGHRS and CDR2 YFSETQ. V was cut by 4 bases and J by 0 bases, with 10 bases left in between. This CDR3 has 14 residues. The CDR3 coding sequence is TGCGCCAGCAGCCCCGACGGAACTAACTATGGCTACACCTTC. It specifies CASSPDGTNYGYTF.

The V call is TRBV5-6, the J call TRBJ2-1, with 11 bases matching TRBD1. Germline lookup yields CDR1 SGHDT and CDR2 YYEEEE. V lost 0 bases, J lost 3 bases, and 2 bases stayed unmatched. This CDR3 has 16 amino acids. The CDR3: CASSLEGTGGYNEQFF. CDR3 sequence (DNA): TGTGCCAGCAGCTTGGAGGGGACAGGGGGCTACAATGAGCAGTTCTTC.

This clonotype was detected many times. The genes are TRBV6-5 and TRBJ2-5; D might be TRBD1 (6 bases). Trimming cost V 0 bases and J 2 bases, with 7 bases left between them. Germline CDR1 and CDR2: MNHEY and SVGAGI. The CDR3 runs 14 residues. CDR3 sequence reads: CASSYSGTQETQYF. The CDR3 DNA sequence: TGTGCCAGCAGTTACTCCGGGACACAAGAGACCCAGTACTTC.

This clonotype was seen repeatedly, ten times or more. The chain is built from TRBV14 and TRBJ2-1; 15 bases are a match to TRBD2. The CDR3 sequence is 18 residues long. Losses at the gene ends were 0 bases for V and 15 bases for J; bases not matched to a gene: 15. Germline V gives CDR1 SGHDN, CDR2 FVKESK. CDR3 residues: CASSQDWGPGLAGGWLFF. Written as DNA, the CDR3 is TGTGCCAGCAGCCAAGATTGGGGTCCGGGACTAGCGGGAGGATGGTTGTTCTTC.

Only a few counts were recorded for this clonotype. The CDR3 bases are TGTGCCAGCTCATCACTCCGGGACAGGGGAGAATCTGGGGCCAACGTCCTGACTTTC. Amino acids: CASSSLRDRGESGANVLTF. The chain couples TRBV18 to TRBJ2-6; 10 nucleotides match TRBD1. V lost 5 bases and J lost 1; bases outside the gene matches: 11. This CDR3 comprises 19 residues. Germline V CDR1 and CDR2: KGHSH, LQKENI.

The chain links TRBV7-2 to TRBJ2-7; 8 bases map to TRBD1. In germline, CDR1 is SGHTA, CDR2 FQGNSA. The trim removed 3 bases at V and 0 bases at J, leaving 10 bases unmatched. The CDR3 has 17 residues. CDR3 amino acids: CASSFSRQGSVSYEQYF. The CDR3 DNA reads as TGTGCCAGCAGCTTTTCGAGACAGGGGTCAGTCTCCTACGAGCAGTACTTC. The full variable domain, in which reference TRBV7-2 and TRBJ2-7 provide the parts outside the CDR3, is GAGVSQSPSNKVTEKGKDVELRCDPISGHTALYWYRQSLGQGLEFLIYFQGNSAPDKSGLPSDRFSAERTGGSVSTLTIQRTQQEDSAVYLCASSFSRQGSVSYEQYFGPGTRLTVT.

This clonotype appeared a few times. The chain links TRBV2 to TRBJ2-5; D unresolved. The CDR3 loop spans 12 amino acids. Trimming stripped 4 bases from V and 3 bases from J, with 6 bases between. Germline V lookup: CDR1 SNHLY, CDR2 FYNNEI. This chain's CDR3 is CASSVTEETQYF. CDR3 coding DNA: TGTGCCAGCAGTGTAACGGAAGAGACCCAGTACTTC. Supplemented by reference TRBV2 and TRBJ2-5, the full variable domain reads EPEVTQTPSHQVTQMGQEVILRCVPISNHLYFYWYRQILGQKVEFLVSFYNNEISEKSEIFDDQFSVERPDGSNFTLKIRSTKLEDSAMYFCASSVTEETQYFGPGTRLLVL.

The J gene is TRBJ2-1, the V gene TRBV5-1, with 7 bases aligning to TRBD2. V shed 3 bases, J shed 4 bases, and the junction held 7 bases outside the gene matches. Germline CDR1 and CDR2: SGHRS and YFSETQ. This CDR3 has 15 amino acids. CDR3 residues: CASSSGPAGYNEQFF. The DNA for the CDR3 is TGCGCCAGCAGCTCGGGCCCAGCGGGGTACAATGAGCAGTTCTTC.

This clonotype was seen at least ten times. The chain joins TRBV10-3 to TRBJ2-7; D remains unclear. V lost 0 bases, J lost 3 bases, and 3 bases lay in between. Germline lookup yields CDR1 ENHRY and CDR2 SYGVKD. CDR3 length: 12 amino acids. Here the CDR3 DNA reads TGTGCCATCAGTGAGTCGGACTACGAGCAGTACTTC. Encoded protein: CAISESDYEQYF.

The rearrangement links TRBV14 to TRBJ2-3; D is unclear. Looked up from germline, CDR1 is SGHDN and CDR2 is FVKESK. Trimming took off 0 bases at V and 2 bases at J, with 21 bases between the two ends. The CDR3 consists of 19 residues. The CDR3 reads CASSQEGMVGSWNTDTQYF. The CDR3 region has the DNA TGTGCCAGCAGCCAAGAAGGAATGGTAGGCAGCTGGAACACAGATACGCAGTATTTT.

This clonotype showed up just a few times. The gene calls are TRBV12-3 or TRBV12-4 and TRBJ1-6; 7 nucleotides align to TRBD1. The CDR3 loop spans 16 amino acids. Losses at the gene ends were 5 bases for V and 3 bases for J; bases not matched to a gene: 7. CDR3 in DNA: TGTGCCAGCAGTCCCAAGGACAGGAGCTATAATTCACCCCTCCACTTT. Translated: CASSPKDRSYNSPLHF.

The chain joins TRBV20-1 to TRBJ2-7; 10 nucleotides line up with TRBD2. The CDR3 runs 16 residues. CDR1 and CDR2 from the germline V gene are DFQATT and SNEGSKA (reference sequence). The V and J ends lost 5 bases and 0 bases, in that order; junction bases with no gene match: 10. The CDR3 sequence: CSAARTSGRGSYEQYF. The CDR3, as DNA: TGCAGTGCTGCGCGGACTAGCGGAAGGGGCTCCTACGAGCAGTACTTC.